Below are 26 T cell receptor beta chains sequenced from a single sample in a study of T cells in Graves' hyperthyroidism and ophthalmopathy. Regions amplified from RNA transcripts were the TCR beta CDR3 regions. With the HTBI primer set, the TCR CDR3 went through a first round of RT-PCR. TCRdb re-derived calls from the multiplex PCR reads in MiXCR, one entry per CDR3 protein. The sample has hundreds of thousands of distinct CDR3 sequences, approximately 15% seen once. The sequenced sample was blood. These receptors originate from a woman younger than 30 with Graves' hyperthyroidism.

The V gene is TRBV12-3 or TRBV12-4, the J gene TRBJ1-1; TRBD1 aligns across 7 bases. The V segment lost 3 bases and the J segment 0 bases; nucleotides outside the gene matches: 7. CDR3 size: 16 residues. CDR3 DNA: TGTGCCAGCAGTTTCGGCGGGACAGTGGTGAACACTGAAGCTTTCTTT. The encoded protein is CASSFGGTVVNTEAFF.

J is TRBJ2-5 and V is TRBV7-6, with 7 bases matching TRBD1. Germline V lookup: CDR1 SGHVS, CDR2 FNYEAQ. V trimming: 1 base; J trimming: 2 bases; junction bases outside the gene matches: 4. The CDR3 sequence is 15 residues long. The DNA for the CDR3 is TGTGCCAGCAGCTTAGGTCCGGGACAGCAAGAGACCCAGTACTTC. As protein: CASSLGPGQQETQYF.

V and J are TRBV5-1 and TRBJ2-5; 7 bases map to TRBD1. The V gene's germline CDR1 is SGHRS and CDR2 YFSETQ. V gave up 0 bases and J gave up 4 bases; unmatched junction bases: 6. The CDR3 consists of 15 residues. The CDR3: CASSLGTGGRETQYF. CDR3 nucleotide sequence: TGCGCCAGCAGCTTGGGGACAGGAGGCCGAGAGACCCAGTACTTC.

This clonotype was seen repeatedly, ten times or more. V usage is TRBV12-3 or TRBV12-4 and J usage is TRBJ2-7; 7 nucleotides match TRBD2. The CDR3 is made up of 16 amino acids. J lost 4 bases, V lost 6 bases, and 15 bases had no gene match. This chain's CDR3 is CASRRRVIRGVYEQYF. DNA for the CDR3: TGTGCCAGCAGGCGCCGAGTTATACGGGGGGTTTACGAGCAGTACTTC.

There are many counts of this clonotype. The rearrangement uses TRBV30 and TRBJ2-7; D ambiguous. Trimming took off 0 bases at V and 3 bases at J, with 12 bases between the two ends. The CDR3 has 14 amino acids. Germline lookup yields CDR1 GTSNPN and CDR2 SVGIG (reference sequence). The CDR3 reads CAWSVGLGNYEQYF. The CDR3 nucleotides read TGTGCCTGGAGTGTTGGGCTAGGAAACTACGAGCAGTACTTC.

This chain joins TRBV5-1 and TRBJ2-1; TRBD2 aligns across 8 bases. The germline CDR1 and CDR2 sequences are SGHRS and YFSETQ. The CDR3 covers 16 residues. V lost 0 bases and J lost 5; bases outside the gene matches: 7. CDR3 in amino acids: CASSLAVAGLNNEQFF. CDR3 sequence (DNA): TGCGCCAGCAGCTTGGCCGTAGCGGGACTAAACAATGAGCAGTTCTTC.

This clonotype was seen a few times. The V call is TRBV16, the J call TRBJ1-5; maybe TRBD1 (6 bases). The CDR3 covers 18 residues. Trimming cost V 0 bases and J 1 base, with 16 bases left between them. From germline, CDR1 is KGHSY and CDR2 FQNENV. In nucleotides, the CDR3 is TGTGCCAGCAGCCAATCGGTCCGCAGGGGAAGGAGCAATCAGCCCCAGCATTTT. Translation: CASSQSVRRGRSNQPQHF.

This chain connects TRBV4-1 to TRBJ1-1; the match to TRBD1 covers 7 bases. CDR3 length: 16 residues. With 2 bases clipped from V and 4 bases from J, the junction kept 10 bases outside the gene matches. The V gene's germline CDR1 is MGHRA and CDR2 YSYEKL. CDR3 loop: CASSQPLTGRGTEAFF. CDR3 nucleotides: TGCGCCAGCAGCCAACCCCTGACAGGGCGCGGCACTGAAGCTTTCTTT.

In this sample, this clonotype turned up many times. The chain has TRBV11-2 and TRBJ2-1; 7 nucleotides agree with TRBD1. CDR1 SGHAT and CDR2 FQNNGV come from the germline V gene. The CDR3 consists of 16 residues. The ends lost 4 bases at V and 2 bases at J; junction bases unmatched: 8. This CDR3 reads CASSSPDGQAYNEQFF. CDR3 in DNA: TGTGCCAGCAGCTCCCCGGACGGACAGGCCTACAATGAGCAGTTCTTC.

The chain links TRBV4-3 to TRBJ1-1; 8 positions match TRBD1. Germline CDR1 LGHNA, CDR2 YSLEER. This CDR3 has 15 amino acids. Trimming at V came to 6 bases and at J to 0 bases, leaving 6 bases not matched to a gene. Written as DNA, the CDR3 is TGCGCCAGCAGGTGGGAGACAGGGGTGAACACTGAAGCTTTCTTT. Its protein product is CASRWETGVNTEAFF.

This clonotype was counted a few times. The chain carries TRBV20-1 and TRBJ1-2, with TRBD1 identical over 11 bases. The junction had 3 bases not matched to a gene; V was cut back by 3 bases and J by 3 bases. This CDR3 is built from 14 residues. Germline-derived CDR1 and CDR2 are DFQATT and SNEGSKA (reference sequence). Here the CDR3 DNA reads TGCAGTGCTAGGGACAGGGGGCTTGACTATGGCTACACCTTC. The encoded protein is CSARDRGLDYGYTF.

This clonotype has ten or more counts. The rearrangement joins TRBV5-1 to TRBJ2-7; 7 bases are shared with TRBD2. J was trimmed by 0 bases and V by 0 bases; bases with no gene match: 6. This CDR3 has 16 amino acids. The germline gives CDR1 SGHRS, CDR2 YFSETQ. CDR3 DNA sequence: TGCGCCAGCAGCTTGGGGCTGACTAGCAGCTCCTACGAGCAGTACTTC. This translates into CASSLGLTSSSYEQYF.

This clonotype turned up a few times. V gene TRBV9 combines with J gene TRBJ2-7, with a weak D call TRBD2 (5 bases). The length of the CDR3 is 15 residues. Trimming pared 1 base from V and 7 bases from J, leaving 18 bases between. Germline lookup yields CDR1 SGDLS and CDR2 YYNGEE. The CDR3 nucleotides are TGTGCCAGCAGCGTACGGGGAGAAGGTCTAGGTGAGCAGTACTTC. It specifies CASSVRGEGLGEQYF.

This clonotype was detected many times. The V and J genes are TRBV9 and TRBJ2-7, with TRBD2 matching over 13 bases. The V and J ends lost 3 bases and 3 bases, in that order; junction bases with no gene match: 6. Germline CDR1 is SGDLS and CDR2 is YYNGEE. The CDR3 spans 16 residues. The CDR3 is CASSGGTSGKVYEQYF. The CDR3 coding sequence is TGTGCCAGCAGCGGGGGGACTAGCGGGAAGGTCTACGAGCAGTACTTC. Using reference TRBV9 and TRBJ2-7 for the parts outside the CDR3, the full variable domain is DSGVTQTPKHLITATGQRVTLRCSPRSGDLSVYWYQQSLDQGLQFLIQYYNGEERAKGNILERFSAQQFPDLHSELNLSSLELGDSALYFCASSGGTSGKVYEQYFGPGTRLTVT.

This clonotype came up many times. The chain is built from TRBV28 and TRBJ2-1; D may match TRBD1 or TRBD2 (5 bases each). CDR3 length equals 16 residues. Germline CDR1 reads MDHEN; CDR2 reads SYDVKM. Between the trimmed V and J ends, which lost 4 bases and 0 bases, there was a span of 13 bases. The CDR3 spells CASSSRDAVSYNEQFF. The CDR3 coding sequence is TGTGCCAGCAGTTCCAGGGACGCGGTCTCCTACAATGAGCAGTTCTTC.

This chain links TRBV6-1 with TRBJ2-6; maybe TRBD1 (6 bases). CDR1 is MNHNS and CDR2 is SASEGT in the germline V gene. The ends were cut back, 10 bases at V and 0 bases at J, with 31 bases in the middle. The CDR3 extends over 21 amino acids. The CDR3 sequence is CATTLYSQGSPLLSGANVLTF. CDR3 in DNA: TGTGCCACCACTCTATACTCACAGGGTAGCCCTCTTCTCTCTGGGGCCAACGTCCTGACTTTC.

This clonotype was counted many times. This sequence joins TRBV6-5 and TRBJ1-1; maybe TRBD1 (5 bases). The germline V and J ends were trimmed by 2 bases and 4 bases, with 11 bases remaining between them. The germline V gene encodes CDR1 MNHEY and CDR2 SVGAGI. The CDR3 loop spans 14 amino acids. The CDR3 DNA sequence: TGTGCCAGCAGTTACGACAGCTATCCCACTGAAGCTTTCTTT. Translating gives CASSYDSYPTEAFF.

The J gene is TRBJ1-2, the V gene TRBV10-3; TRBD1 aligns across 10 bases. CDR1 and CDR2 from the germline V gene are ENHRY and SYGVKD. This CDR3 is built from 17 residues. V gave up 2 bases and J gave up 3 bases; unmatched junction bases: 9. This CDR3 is CAISENLGQGIHYGYTF. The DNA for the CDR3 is TGTGCCATCAGTGAGAACTTGGGACAGGGGATCCACTATGGCTACACCTTC.

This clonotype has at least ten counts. CDR3 sequence: CASSIRTSKLDEQFF. In DNA form, the CDR3 reads TGTGCCAGCAGCATTCGGACTAGCAAACTTGATGAGCAGTTCTTC. The V gene is TRBV7-2, the J gene TRBJ2-1, with TRBD2 matching over 8 bases. The length of the CDR3 is 15 residues. The germline V gene encodes CDR1 SGHTA and CDR2 FQGNSA. The junction had 11 bases not matched to a gene; V was cut back by 5 bases and J by 8 bases.

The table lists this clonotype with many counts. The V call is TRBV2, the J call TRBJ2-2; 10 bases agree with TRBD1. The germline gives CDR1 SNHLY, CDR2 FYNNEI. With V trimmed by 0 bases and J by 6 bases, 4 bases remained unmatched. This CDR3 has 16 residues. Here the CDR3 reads CASSEADRGPPGELFF. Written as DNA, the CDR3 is TGTGCCAGCAGTGAAGCAGACAGGGGGCCACCCGGGGAGCTGTTTTTT. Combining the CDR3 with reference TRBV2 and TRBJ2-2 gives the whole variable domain EPEVTQTPSHQVTQMGQEVILRCVPISNHLYFYWYRQILGQKVEFLVSFYNNEISEKSEIFDDQFSVERPDGSNFTLKIRSTKLEDSAMYFCASSEADRGPPGELFFGEGSRLTVL.

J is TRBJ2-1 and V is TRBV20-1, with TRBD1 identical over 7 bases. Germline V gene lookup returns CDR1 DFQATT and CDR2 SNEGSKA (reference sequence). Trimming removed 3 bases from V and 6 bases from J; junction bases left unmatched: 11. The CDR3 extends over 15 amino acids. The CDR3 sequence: CSASLSTGLFNEQFF. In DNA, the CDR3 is TGCAGTGCTAGTTTATCGACAGGGTTGTTCAATGAGCAGTTCTTC.

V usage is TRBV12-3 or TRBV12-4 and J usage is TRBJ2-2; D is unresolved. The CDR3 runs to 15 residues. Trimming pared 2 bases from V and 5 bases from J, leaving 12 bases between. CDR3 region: CASSLSGKGTGELFF. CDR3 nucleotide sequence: TGTGCCAGCAGTTTAAGTGGGAAGGGAACCGGGGAGCTGTTTTTT.

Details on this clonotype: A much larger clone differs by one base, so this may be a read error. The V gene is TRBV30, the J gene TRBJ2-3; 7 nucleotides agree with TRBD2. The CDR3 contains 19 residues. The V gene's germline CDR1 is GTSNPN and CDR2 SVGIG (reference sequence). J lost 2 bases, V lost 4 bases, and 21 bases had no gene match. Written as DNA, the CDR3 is TGTGCCTGGACCAGCACCCTTCCGGGACCAGCGGGGTACACAGATACGCAGTATTTT. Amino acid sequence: CAWTSTLPGPAGYTDTQYF.

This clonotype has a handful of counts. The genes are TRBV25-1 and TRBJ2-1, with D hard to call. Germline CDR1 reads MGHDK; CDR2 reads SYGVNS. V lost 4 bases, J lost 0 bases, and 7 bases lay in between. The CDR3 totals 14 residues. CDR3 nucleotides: TGTGCCAGCAGTGGAGAGTTCTCCTACAATGAGCAGTTCTTC. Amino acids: CASSGEFSYNEQFF.

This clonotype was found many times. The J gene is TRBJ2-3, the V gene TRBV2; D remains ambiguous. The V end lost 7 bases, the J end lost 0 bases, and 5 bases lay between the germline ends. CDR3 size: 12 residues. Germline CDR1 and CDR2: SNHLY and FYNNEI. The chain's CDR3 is CASKLSTDTQYF. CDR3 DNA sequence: TGTGCCAGCAAACTCAGCACAGATACGCAGTATTTT.

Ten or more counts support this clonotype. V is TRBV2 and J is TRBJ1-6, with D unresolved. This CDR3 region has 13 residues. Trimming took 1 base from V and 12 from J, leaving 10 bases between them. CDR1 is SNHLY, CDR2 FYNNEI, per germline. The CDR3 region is CASSEGWEQPLHF. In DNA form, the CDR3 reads TGTGCCAGCAGTGAAGGTTGGGAGCAACCCCTCCACTTT.